In its sample, the clone carrying this TCR beta chain was seen once. This sample is part of a study of blood T cell repertoires in COVID-19. For the study at large: The origin of the acute and convalescent COVID-19 samples was the United States, Italy and Spain. PBMCs, B-cell-depleted T cells, or T cells provided the cDNA or gDNA that made up the material.

There are 15 residues in the CDR3. Per germline, CDR1 LNHDA and CDR2 SQIVND (reference sequence). Trimming pared 3 bases from V and 5 bases from J, leaving 14 bases between. Source study methods: Reference gene primers were amplified, and this amplification served to estimate nucleated cell counts. Clones were read by immunoSEQ multiplex PCR, and TCRdb kept only the in-frame ones, dropping some. V and J calls and clone size are those listed in that table; D and trimming were worked out from the DNA. The data hold about 140,000 clones, with 88% observed a single time. The TCR was taken from a woman aged 45 to 65 with acute or convalescent COVID-19. The genes are TRBV19 and TRBJ2-1; D remains unclear. Source material: peripheral blood. The CDR3 bases are TGTGCCAGTAGTATTGGCTATCGCGGTAACAATGAGCAGTTCTTC. Amino acid sequence: CASSIGYRGNNEQFF.